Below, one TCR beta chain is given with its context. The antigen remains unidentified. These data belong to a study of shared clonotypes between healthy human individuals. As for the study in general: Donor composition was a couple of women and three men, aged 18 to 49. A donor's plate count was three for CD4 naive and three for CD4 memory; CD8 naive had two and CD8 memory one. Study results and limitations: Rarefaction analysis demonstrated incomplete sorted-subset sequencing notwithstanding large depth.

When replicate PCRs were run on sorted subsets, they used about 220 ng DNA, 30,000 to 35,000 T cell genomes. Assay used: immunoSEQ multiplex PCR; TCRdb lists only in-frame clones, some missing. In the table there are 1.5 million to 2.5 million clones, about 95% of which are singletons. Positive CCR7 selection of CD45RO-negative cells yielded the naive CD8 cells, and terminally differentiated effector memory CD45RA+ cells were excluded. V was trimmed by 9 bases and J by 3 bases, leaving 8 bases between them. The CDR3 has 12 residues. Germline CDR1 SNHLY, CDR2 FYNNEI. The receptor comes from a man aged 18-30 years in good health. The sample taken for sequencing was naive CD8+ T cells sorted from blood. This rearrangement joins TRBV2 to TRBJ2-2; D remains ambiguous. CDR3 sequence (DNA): TGTGCCAGAAGGATGGACACCGGGGAGCTGTTTTTT. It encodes CARRMDTGELFF.